These T cell receptor beta chains were read from a single sample in a study of CXCR3-negative and CXCR3-positive naive CD8 T cells. For each CDR3 protein, TCRdb gives one entry from its re-call of the 5' RACE reads, without DNA. This sample's table has fewer than 90,000 distinct CDR3 sequences. Sample: naive CXCR3+ CD8+ T cells from blood. The receptors derive from a human donor in good health. Some clones in this sample may be carry-over from other donors' samples. The CDR3 runs from the conserved cysteine through the conserved F or W. Each record gives: V gene, J gene, CDR3 protein.

>TRBV13|TRBJ2-7
CASSPRDYPYEQYF
>TRBV12-3/TRBV12-4|TRBJ1-5
CASSDPDSNQPQHF
>TRBV20-1|TRBJ2-3
CSAALASIGTDTQYF
>TRBV15|TRBJ2-7
CATSREGEGPYEQYF
>TRBV12-3/TRBV12-4|TRBJ2-3
CASSSEGRRADTQYF
>TRBV6-2/TRBV6-3|TRBJ2-1
CASSYGQRYINEQFF
>TRBV4-1|TRBJ1-1
CASSHNLLAEAFF
>TRBV28|TRBJ1-4
CASRERRYEKLFF
>TRBV30|TRBJ2-7
CAWSVPPSYEQYF
>TRBV28|TRBJ1-1
CASSSFRDTNTEAFF
>TRBV5-5|TRBJ2-7
CASSHGDRAPREQYF
>TRBV7-9|TRBJ2-5
CASSLAREETQYF
>TRBV25-1|TRBJ2-7
CASSEYYSGPTSYEQYF